A single sample is the source of the 11 T cell receptor beta chains below, sequenced in a study of radiation and T cells in renal cell carcinoma. Some clones are missing from TCRdb's copy, which holds only in-frame ones; the method was immunoSEQ multiplex PCR. The table lists about 120,000 clones, over 75% of them singletons, with approximately 1.9% in the top ten. Time point reported: blood 2 weeks post-SBRT. Treatment noted: 15 Gy SBRT to primary tumor, nephrectomy 4 weeks later. Sample: blood, taken from a patient whose treatment included radiotherapy and nephrectomy. The receptors were sampled from a woman aged 55 to 70 with renal cell carcinoma.

This chain joins TRBV5-6 and TRBJ1-1, with TRBD1 as a possible D gene (6 bases). Germline V gene data show CDR1 as SGHDT and CDR2 as YYEEEE. CDR3 length: 14 residues. V was shortened by 2 bases and J by 4 bases, with 12 bases between the two germline ends. The CDR3 bases are TGTGCCAGCAGCTTCCAGGGGCGATCCACTGAAGCTTTCTTT. This sequence encodes CASSFQGRSTEAFF.

This chain joins TRBV29-1 and TRBJ2-7; 12 bases line up with TRBD1. The CDR3 totals 14 residues. The J segment lost 4 bases and the V segment lost 5 bases, leaving 6 bases of the junction unmatched. From germline, CDR1 is SQVTM and CDR2 ANQGSEA. The CDR3 DNA reads as TGCAGCGTTAATCCGGGACAGGGGGCTTACGAGCAGTACTTC. Its protein is CSVNPGQGAYEQYF.

The genes are TRBV5-1 and TRBJ1-3; D is undetermined. The CDR3 length is 15 residues. Trimming left V 0 bases short and J 0 bases short, with 7 bases between. Germline CDR1 is SGHRS and CDR2 is YFSETQ. CDR3 protein: CASSLDQPSGNTIYF. The CDR3 DNA is TGCGCCAGCAGCTTGGACCAACCCTCTGGAAACACCATATATTTT.

The chain links TRBV5-1 to TRBJ2-6; D perhaps matches TRBD2 (6 bases). This CDR3 is 16 amino acids long. The V end lost 2 bases, the J end lost 3 bases, and 12 bases lay between the germline ends. Germline V CDR1 and CDR2: SGHRS, YFSETQ. The CDR3 loop reads CASSLGGARGANVLTF. In nucleotides, the CDR3 is TGCGCCAGCAGCTTAGGAGGGGCTCGTGGGGCCAACGTCCTGACTTTC.

V usage is TRBV28 and J usage is TRBJ1-2; 7 bases line up with TRBD1. Looked up from germline, CDR1 is MDHEN and CDR2 is SYDVKM. V trimming: 2 bases; J trimming: 4 bases; junction bases outside the gene matches: 4. The CDR3 extends over 14 amino acids. The DNA of the CDR3 is TGTGCCAGCAGTTTAAGGGGGCATGTCTATGGCTACACCTTC. This translates into CASSLRGHVYGYTF.

V and J are TRBV6-6 and TRBJ2-2, with D unresolved. Germline assignment: CDR1 MNHNY and CDR2 SVGAGI (reference sequence). The CDR3 covers 15 residues. Deletions cut 0 bases from V and 5 bases from J, with 10 bases between. The CDR3 DNA follows: TGTGCCAGCAGTTACTCAGGACGGCAGACCGGGGAGCTGTTTTTT. It encodes CASSYSGRQTGELFF.

The chain recombines TRBV6-1 with TRBJ1-1, with D perhaps matching TRBD1 (5 bases). Germline assignment: CDR1 MNHNS and CDR2 SASEGT. The CDR3 covers 15 residues. V lost 1 base to trimming and J lost 1 base, with 10 bases between them. The CDR3 bases are TGTGCCAGCAGTGAAGATGGGGGGTCGAACACTGAAGCTTTCTTT. Translation: CASSEDGGSNTEAFF.

The CDR3 bases are TGTGCCAGCAGCTTAGCTGAGACAGATTCTGGAAACACCATATATTTT. Amino acid sequence: CASSLAETDSGNTIYF. The rearrangement uses TRBV7-2 and TRBJ1-3, with D possibly TRBD1 on 5 matching bases. V was shortened by 0 bases and J by 1 base, with 10 bases between the two germline ends. The CDR3 totals 16 residues. Per germline, CDR1 SGHTA and CDR2 FQGNSA.

The J gene is TRBJ2-7, the V gene TRBV5-6; D gene unclear. Trimming shortened V by 4 bases and J by 4 bases, and 6 bases separated the two germline ends. CDR1 is SGHDT, CDR2 YYEEEE, per germline. The CDR3 sequence is 11 residues long. As DNA, the CDR3 is TGTGCCAGCAGCGATTCGTACGAGCAGTACTTC. This translates into CASSDSYEQYF.

This CDR3 reads CASSLDPWEAKNIQYF. CDR3 coding DNA: TGCGCCAGCAGCTTGGATCCTTGGGAAGCCAAAAACATTCAGTACTTC. This sequence joins TRBV5-1 and TRBJ2-4; D is unresolved. The CDR3 consists of 16 residues. V was pared by 0 bases and J by 0 bases, with 10 bases between. Germline CDR1 reads SGHRS; CDR2 reads YFSETQ.

Within the sample, this clone is medium-sized. The V and J genes are TRBV18 and TRBJ1-5; D uncertain. The germline V gene has CDR1 KGHSH and CDR2 LQKENI. The CDR3 consists of 16 residues. V shed 3 bases and J shed 2 bases, with 14 bases lying between them. The CDR3 region is CASSPSPAQGNQPQHF. As DNA, the CDR3 is TGTGCCAGCTCACCCAGCCCCGCTCAAGGCAATCAGCCCCAGCATTTT.